This T cell receptor (beta chain) comes out of a study of blood T cell repertoires in COVID-19. This clone was seen a handful of times. Some clones are missing from TCRdb's copy, which holds only in-frame ones; the method was immunoSEQ multiplex PCR. The sample includes a few hundred thousand clones, roughly 84% of them seen just once. The CDR3 sequence is 18 residues long. V lost 1 base, J lost 2 bases, and 11 bases stayed unmatched. Germline CDR1 reads MNHEY; CDR2 reads SVGEGT. Sequencing was done on a sample of peripheral blood. This sequence originates from a woman aged 40 to 55 who had recovered from COVID-19. The chain couples TRBV6-2 or TRBV6-3 to TRBJ1-5, with 7 bases aligning to TRBD1. The DNA of the CDR3 is TGTGCCAGCAGTTACTGGACAGGTAGTTATGGGGGCAATCAGCCCCAGCATTTT. It is translated as CASSYWTGSYGGNQPQHF.